This entry lists 28 T cell receptor beta chains sequenced from one sample in a study of blood T cells in healthy people across ages (dated by TCRdb to 2015 to 2017). The method behind the library was 5' RACE. Sequencing took place on an Illumina HiSeq 2500. A second PCR of roughly 6 to 11 cycles was performed with a sample-barcoded 5' primer and a J-beta primer mix. Using fastp trimming at Q25 and MiXCR clonotype assembly, TCRdb reanalyzed the public sequencing data and kept in-frame beta chains. Identical CDR3 protein sequences are pooled into one entry, listed with their most common genes and DNA. Across this sample there are over a million distinct CDR3 sequences, with 42% seen only once. Under 8% of the sample is taken by the ten largest. Sequenced: blood. Receptor source: a woman aged 18-30 years in good health.

The chain is built from TRBV3-1 and TRBJ2-1; a possible D gene is TRBD2 (5 bases). CDR1 LGHDT and CDR2 YNNKEL come from the germline V gene (reference sequence). The ends were cut back, 4 bases at V and 6 bases at J, with 13 bases in the middle. This CDR3 is built from 14 residues. The chain's CDR3 is CASSLSRGINEQFF. The CDR3, as DNA: TGTGCCAGCAGCCTAAGTCGGGGAATCAATGAGCAGTTCTTC.

The gene calls are TRBV11-2 and TRBJ2-7; D is possibly TRBD1 or TRBD2 (5 bases each). CDR1 and CDR2 from the germline V gene are SGHAT and FQNNGV. V lost 5 bases, J lost 2 bases, and 16 bases lay in between. The CDR3 has 15 amino acids. CDR3 sequence: CASSPPGRGAYEQYF. DNA of the CDR3: TGTGCCAGCAGCCCTCCGGGTAGGGGAGCCTACGAGCAGTACTTC.

This clonotype turned up a few times. V gene TRBV6-5 combines with J gene TRBJ2-7; 10 bases line up with TRBD2. The CDR3 runs 15 residues. Looked up from germline, CDR1 is MNHEY and CDR2 is SVGAGI. J lost 6 bases, V lost 5 bases, and 10 bases had no gene match. The CDR3 protein is CASSAASGSRSEQYF. DNA of the CDR3: TGTGCCAGCAGTGCCGCTAGCGGGAGTAGATCCGAGCAGTACTTC.

This chain connects TRBV5-4 to TRBJ2-5; 7 bases are shared with TRBD1. The J call is doubtful: the DNA matches TRBJ2-7 better. The CDR3 runs to 13 residues. In germline, CDR1 is SGHNT, CDR2 YYREEE (reference sequence). Here the CDR3 DNA reads TGTGCCAGCAGCTTGACAGGGGCAGCCGAGCAGTACTTC. Translated: CASSLTGAAEQYF.

The chain uses TRBV14 and TRBJ2-4, with 12 bases fitting TRBD1. Germline CDR1 is SGHDN and CDR2 is FVKESK. The CDR3 has 22 amino acids. The junction had 18 bases not matched to a gene; V was cut back by 3 bases and J by 0 bases. Here the CDR3 reads CASSHYLSGTGGLEVAKNIQYF. The CDR3 DNA follows: TGTGCCAGCAGCCATTACCTTTCCGGGACAGGGGGCCTGGAGGTAGCCAAAAACATTCAGTACTTC.

The rearrangement links TRBV7-9 to TRBJ2-5; a possible D gene is TRBD1 (6 bases). The germline V gene has CDR1 SEHNR and CDR2 FQNEAQ (reference sequence). CDR3 length: 12 amino acids. V was pared by 10 bases and J by 11 bases, with 20 bases between. The DNA of the CDR3 is TGTGCCACCCGCGCAGGGGCGAATGAGCAGTACTTC. Translation: CATRAGANEQYF.

J is TRBJ2-7 and V is TRBV12-3 or TRBV12-4; tentatively, D is TRBD2 (6 bases). Trimming took 5 bases from V and 2 from J, leaving 22 bases between them. The CDR3 has 17 amino acids. In nucleotides, the CDR3 is TGTGCCAGCAGTCCCCCCCGGCTAGCGTTGGCCCCCTACGAGCAGTACTTC. Protein sequence: CASSPPRLALAPYEQYF.

The chain employs TRBV6-5 and TRBJ2-2; D is ambiguous. CDR1 is MNHEY and CDR2 is SVGAGI in the germline V gene. The CDR3 extends over 16 amino acids. V was cut by 2 bases and J by 1 base, with 11 bases left in between. This CDR3 reads CASSYQAGGNTGELFF. CDR3 nucleotides: TGTGCCAGCAGTTACCAGGCTGGCGGGAACACCGGGGAGCTGTTTTTT.

The rearrangement links TRBV27 to TRBJ2-5, with TRBD2 identical over 15 bases. J gave up 13 bases and V 4 bases, and 7 bases lay outside the gene matches. CDR3 length: 14 amino acids. Germline loops: CDR1 MNHEY, CDR2 SMNVEV (reference sequence). CDR3 DNA: TGTGCCAGCAGTTACGGGACTAGCGGGGGGTTTTGGTACTTC. Amino acids: CASSYGTSGGFWYF.

This clonotype has at least ten counts. The junction differs from germline at one of its ends, possibly a read error. The chain uses TRBV9 and TRBJ2-3; no reliable D call. CDR3 length: 13 residues. From germline, CDR1 is SGDLS and CDR2 YYNGEE. CDR3 sequence reads: CASSVVSTDTQYF. CDR3 nucleotide sequence: TGTGCCAGCAGTGTAGTCTCTACAGATACGCAGTATTTT.

This clonotype was observed a few times. The chain has TRBV20-1 and TRBJ1-2; 10 bases agree with TRBD1. This CDR3 spans 16 amino acids. The germline CDR1 and CDR2 sequences are DFQATT and SNEGSKA (reference sequence). The J segment lost 5 bases and the V segment lost 5 bases, leaving 14 bases of the junction unmatched. The CDR3 is CSADYSDRGGLYGYTF. The CDR3, as DNA: TGCAGTGCTGACTATTCGGACAGGGGGGGTTTGTATGGCTACACCTTC.

J is TRBJ1-6 and V is TRBV20-1, with D perhaps matching TRBD1 (6 bases). V was clipped by 3 bases and J by 1 base, with 13 bases between them. This CDR3 contains 16 residues. CDR1 DFQATT and CDR2 SNEGSKA come from the germline V gene (reference sequence). CDR3 DNA sequence: TGCAGTGCTAGGGGGGGGCGCGGGTCCTATAATTCACCCCTCCACTTT. As protein: CSARGGRGSYNSPLHF.

This chain links TRBV5-6 with TRBJ2-5, with 15 nucleotides matching TRBD2. Germline assignment: CDR1 SGHDT and CDR2 YYEEEE. V shed 3 bases, J shed 1 base, and the junction held 10 bases outside the gene matches. CDR3 size: 19 residues. CDR3 DNA sequence: TGTGCCAGCAGCTCCTGGGGACTAGCGGGAGGCCGATCCCAAGAGACCCAGTACTTC. Translating gives CASSSWGLAGGRSQETQYF.

J is TRBJ2-5 and V is TRBV5-6; TRBD2 aligns across 8 bases. The J call is in doubt because the DNA end fits TRBJ2-7 better. This CDR3 has 15 amino acids. Germline values: CDR1 SGHDT, CDR2 YYEEEE. CDR3 DNA sequence: TGTGCCAGCAGCTGGGTTGTTAGCGGGAACGACGAGCAGTACTTC. This encodes CASSWVVSGNDEQYF.

The rearrangement links TRBV20-1 to TRBJ2-2; no definite D call. The CDR3 length is 14 residues. Germline loops: CDR1 DFQATT, CDR2 SNEGSKA (reference sequence). Trimming took off 5 bases at V and 6 bases at J, with 16 bases between the two ends. The CDR3 spells CSARPAPMSGELFF. As DNA, the CDR3 is TGCAGTGCTCGCCCCGCCCCTATGTCCGGGGAGCTGTTTTTT.

The rearrangement uses TRBV6-2 or TRBV6-3 and TRBJ1-2; the match to TRBD1 covers 7 bases. In germline, CDR1 is MNHEY, CDR2 SVGEGT. This CDR3 region has 15 residues. The ends lost 2 bases at V and 6 bases at J; junction bases unmatched: 9. In DNA form, the CDR3 reads TGTGCCAGCAGTTACGTTGTCAACAGGGGCAATGGCTACACCTTC. It codes for CASSYVVNRGNGYTF.

This chain links TRBV5-1 with TRBJ2-3; 8 bases align to TRBD2. This CDR3 is 13 amino acids long. Germline loops: CDR1 SGHRS, CDR2 YFSETQ. V dropped 3 bases and J dropped 6; count of bases not matched to a gene: 3. In nucleotides, the CDR3 is TGCGCCAGCAGCTGGACGGGGGGGGATACGCAGTATTTT. Residues: CASSWTGGDTQYF.

This clonotype was seen more than once but under ten times. V and J are TRBV16 and TRBJ1-5, with a weak D call TRBD1 (5 bases). Between the trimmed V and J ends, which lost 2 bases and 5 bases, there was a span of 7 bases. CDR1 and CDR2 from the germline V gene are KGHSY and FQNENV. This CDR3 contains 13 residues. CDR3 nucleotides: TGTGCCAGCAGCCAAGGGACGGATCAGCCCCAGCATTTT. This gives the protein CASSQGTDQPQHF.

This clonotype was counted only a few times. The CDR3 protein is CASSQAGDANYGYTF. The CDR3 DNA sequence: TGCGCCAGCAGCCAAGCAGGAGATGCTAACTATGGCTACACCTTC. This chain links TRBV4-1 with TRBJ1-2; D not certain. In germline, CDR1 is MGHRA, CDR2 YSYEKL. The CDR3 consists of 15 residues. The V gene lost 1 base and the J gene lost 0 bases, with 9 bases spanning the gap.

This clonotype was detected only a few times. This CDR3 reads CSARETSGRSNEQFF. In DNA form, the CDR3 reads TGCAGTGCTAGGGAAACTAGCGGGAGATCCAATGAGCAGTTCTTC. The V and J genes are TRBV20-1 and TRBJ2-1; TRBD2 agrees at 11 bases. Looked up from germline, CDR1 is DFQATT and CDR2 is SNEGSKA (reference sequence). The CDR3 has 15 amino acids. The ends lost 3 bases at V and 6 bases at J; junction bases unmatched: 7.

This clonotype was seen a handful of times. This chain connects TRBV2 to TRBJ2-6; no definite D call. This CDR3 is 13 amino acids long. Germline V gives CDR1 SNHLY, CDR2 FYNNEI. Trimming stripped 7 bases from V and 0 bases from J, with 4 bases between. The CDR3 nucleotides read TGTGCCAGCACCACCTCTGGGGCCAACGTCCTGACTTTC. Protein product: CASTTSGANVLTF.

This clonotype was observed a few times. The chain recombines TRBV29-1 with TRBJ2-7; possibly TRBD1 for D (6 bases). The CDR3 covers 13 residues. V lost 4 bases to trimming and J lost 0 bases, with 10 bases between them. The germline V gene encodes CDR1 SQVTM and CDR2 ANQGSEA. The CDR3 region has the DNA TGCAGCGTTGCTGACAGGAGCTCCTACGAGCAGTACTTC. This codes for CSVADRSSYEQYF.

The V and J genes are TRBV11-2 and TRBJ2-1; D is undetermined. Matching the DNA end better, TRBJ2-7 makes the J call doubtful. CDR3 length: 13 residues. Germline V gives CDR1 SGHAT, CDR2 FQNNGV. The CDR3 region has the DNA TGTGCCAGCAGCTACGGCCCGTACAATGAGCAGTACTTC. This translates into CASSYGPYNEQYF.

This sequence joins TRBV20-1 and TRBJ2-6; a weak D match, TRBD1 (5 bases). Trimming pared 3 bases from V and 4 bases from J, leaving 13 bases between. This CDR3 comprises 15 residues. Germline CDR1 is DFQATT and CDR2 is SNEGSKA (reference sequence). CDR3 residues: CSASRDSIGANVLTF. CDR3 in DNA: TGCAGTGCTAGTCGCGACAGTATCGGGGCCAACGTCCTGACTTTC.

The chain carries TRBV10-3 and TRBJ2-5, with 8 bases identical to TRBD2. The J segment lost 5 bases and the V segment lost 0 bases, leaving 5 bases of the junction unmatched. Germline V gives CDR1 ENHRY, CDR2 SYGVKD. The CDR3 runs to 15 residues. Here the CDR3 DNA reads TGTGCCATCAGTGAGTCATGGCGGGAGGCGGAGACCCAGTACTTC. Translating it yields CAISESWREAETQYF.

In DNA, the CDR3 is TGTGCCAGCAGACAAACCCGGGGAGGGGTTAATGGCTACACCTTC. Translated: CASRQTRGGVNGYTF. The V and J genes are TRBV6-6 and TRBJ1-2, with a weak D call TRBD1 (5 bases). Trimming removed 6 bases at V and 6 bases at J, with 20 bases between. The CDR3 length is 15 residues. Germline CDR1 MNHNY, CDR2 SVGAGI (reference sequence).

As to this clonotype: Possible read error: a much larger clone is one base away. This chain links TRBV2 with TRBJ1-5; a weak D match, TRBD1 (5 bases). Germline assignment: CDR1 SNHLY and CDR2 FYNNEI. The CDR3 has 16 amino acids. CDR3 region: CANSESMQGGNQPQHF. As DNA, the CDR3 is TGTGCCAACAGTGAGTCTATGCAGGGAGGGAATCAGCCCCAGCATTTT. Together with reference TRBV2 and TRBJ1-5, the CDR3 gives the full variable domain: EPEVTQTPSHQVTQMGQEVILRCVPISNHLYFYWYRQILGQKVEFLVSFYNNEISEKSEIFDDQFSVERPDGSNFTLKIRSTKLEDSAMYFCANSESMQGGNQPQHFGDGTRLSIL.

The chain couples TRBV6-5 to TRBJ2-1; TRBD2 matches at 16 bases. The V gene's germline CDR1 is MNHEY and CDR2 SVGAGI. The CDR3 sequence is 16 residues long. The junction had 3 bases not matched to a gene; V was cut back by 0 bases and J by 10 bases. As DNA, the CDR3 is TGTGCCAGCAGTTACTCAGGGACTAGCGGGAGGGGGGAGCAGTTCTTC. Amino acids: CASSYSGTSGRGEQFF.